Listed below are T cell receptor beta chains from one sample, sequenced in a study of blood T cell repertoires in COVID-19. Here immunoSEQ multiplex PCR was the method, and the copy in TCRdb shows in-frame clones only, minus some. This table holds roughly 240,000 clones, roughly four fifths found once. Specimen: peripheral blood. The receptor set was obtained from a woman over 75 with acute or convalescent COVID-19. Both conserved end residues are part of each CDR3. The D gene is left open where the match is weak. Only some rows state a clone size, as once, few, many or a class for expanded clones.

J gene	V gene	clone size	D gene	CDR3 DNA	CDR3 protein
TRBJ2-1	TRBV5-1	.	TRBD2	TGCGCCAGCAGCGTGAGCGGGGGGGGCTACAATGAGCAGTTCTTC	CASSVSGGGYNEQFF
TRBJ2-7	TRBV29-1	.	.	TGCAGCGTTGAACTCCGGGACGGGGGTTCCTACGAGCAGTACTTC	CSVELRDGGSYEQYF
TRBJ2-1	TRBV11-3	.	.	TGTGCCAGCAGCTTACGAGGGAGTAATGAGCAGTTCTTC	CASSLRGSNEQFF
TRBJ2-5	TRBV9	.	TRBD2	TGTGCCAGCAGCGTAGTTGGGGGGAGGGGCCAAGAGACCCAGTACTTC	CASSVVGGRGQETQYF
TRBJ2-3	TRBV7-9	few	.	TGTGCCAGCAGGACGGGACTAGATACGCAGTATTTT	CASRTGLDTQYF
TRBJ2-3	TRBV5-6	.	.	TGTGCCAGCAGAAAAGAGGGAGGGGGATCCTACACAGATACGCAGTATTTT	CASRKEGGGSYTDTQYF
TRBJ2-2	TRBV15	.	TRBD1	TGTGCCACCAGCAGAGATGGCAGGGGGCCCACCGGGGAGCTGTTTTTT	CATSRDGRGPTGELFF
TRBJ1-4	TRBV6-6	.	TRBD1	TGTGCCAGCAGTTACGCGGGACAGGGGCGGGAAAAACTGTTTTTT	CASSYAGQGREKLFF
TRBJ1-5	TRBV7-9	.	TRBD1	TGTGCCAGCAGCGGAGGACAGGGCTGGGTCGGGCCCCAGCATTTT	CASSGGQGWVGPQHF
TRBJ1-1	TRBV7-2	few	.	TGTGCCAGCAGTTTGGACAGAAACACTGAAGCTTTCTTT	CASSLDRNTEAFF
TRBJ2-1	TRBV11-1	.	.	TGTGCCAGCAGCTCCCGCGGTGGTCTCGGAAATGAGCAGTTCTTC	CASSSRGGLGNEQFF
TRBJ1-1	TRBV19	few	.	TGTGCCAGTAGTGCGATACAGGGGAACACTGAAGCTTTCTTT	CASSAIQGNTEAFF
TRBJ2-5	TRBV20-1	.	.	TGCAGTGCTAGTCTAGGTATCGAGACCCAGTACTTC	CSASLGIETQYF
TRBJ1-1	TRBV12-5	.	.	TGTGCTAGTGGTTTGACACGAGGGTCCCAAGCTTTCTTT	CASGLTRGSQAFF
TRBJ1-1	TRBV13	few	TRBD1	TGTGCCAGCAGCCGAGGACAGGGAAACACTGAAGCTTTCTTT	CASSRGQGNTEAFF
TRBJ2-7	TRBV10-3	.	TRBD2	TGTGCCATCAGTGAGTCGCTAGCGGGGACTTACGAGCAGTACTTC	CAISESLAGTYEQYF
TRBJ2-1	TRBV6-2/TRBV6-3	.	TRBD2	TGTGCCAGCAGTTATAAGACTAGCGGGACAAGGTACAATGAGCAGTTCTTC	CASSYKTSGTRYNEQFF
TRBJ2-3	TRBV2	.	.	TGTGCCAGCAAGACAATTCACGCCACAGATACGCAGTATTTT	CASKTIHATDTQYF
TRBJ2-3	TRBV3-1/TRBV3-2	.	TRBD2	TGTGCCAGCAGCCAAGATTATTTATTTTCTAGCGGGTACACAGATACGCAGTATTTT	CASSQDYLFSSGYTDTQYF
TRBJ2-2	TRBV18	.	.	TGTGCCAGCTCACCAAACGCGATTCACCGTCCGTTTCCAGGGGCAAGGAACACCGGGGAGCTGTTTTTT	CASSPNAIHRPFPGARNTGELFF
TRBJ2-1	TRBV28	few	TRBD2	TGTGCCAGCAGTTCCTCTCCGGGACTAGGTATTAATGAGCAGTTCTTC	CASSSSPGLGINEQFF
TRBJ1-5	TRBV6-5	once	.	TGTGCCAGCAGGATAACAGGGTTGGGCAATCAGCCCCAGCATTTT	CASRITGLGNQPQHF
TRBJ1-1	TRBV12-3/TRBV12-4	.	.	TGTGCCAGCAGTTTAACGGGTGAAGCTTTCTTT	CASSLTGEAFF
TRBJ2-7	TRBV19	.	TRBD1	TGTGCCAGTAGTTGGGACAGGGGCTACGAGCAGTACTTC	CASSWDRGYEQYF
TRBJ2-1	TRBV27	.	TRBD2	TGTGCCAGCAGTTCCGCTAGCGGATTCTCCTACAATGAGCAGTTCTTC	CASSSASGFSYNEQFF
TRBJ2-1	TRBV4-1	.	.	TGCGCCAGCAGCCAAGACGGGAGGGGGCTTTACAATGAGCAGTTCTTC	CASSQDGRGLYNEQFF
TRBJ2-7	TRBV7-6	few	.	TGTGCCAGCAGCTTAGGGGGGCCCCCCGAGCAGTACTTC	CASSLGGPPEQYF
TRBJ1-1	TRBV6-2/TRBV6-3	.	TRBD1	TGTGCCAGCAGTTTGACAGGGGGCGCAGCTGAAGCTTTCTTT	CASSLTGGAAEAFF
TRBJ1-1	TRBV7-2	.	.	TGTGCCAGCAGCCGCTCCAACAGGGACACTGAAGCTTTCTTT	CASSRSNRDTEAFF
TRBJ2-7	TRBV5-1	.	.	TGCGCCAGCAGCTTGGCCCCGCCCGGCTACGAGCAGTACTTC	CASSLAPPGYEQYF
TRBJ2-7	TRBV7-2	.	.	TGTGCCAGCAGCTTAGTCGGGGGGCCGTCGGGGGAGCAGTACTTC	CASSLVGGPSGEQYF
TRBJ2-3	TRBV28	.	TRBD1	TGTGCCAGCAGGGACAGGGGAAGCACAGATACGCAGTATTTT	CASRDRGSTDTQYF
TRBJ2-7	TRBV27	.	.	TGTGCCAGCAGTCCATCCAGGGCGAACGGCGAGCAGTACTTC	CASSPSRANGEQYF
TRBJ1-2	TRBV5-5	.	TRBD1	TGTGCCAGCACCCGCGGACAGGACCTCTATGGCTACACCTTC	CASTRGQDLYGYTF
TRBJ2-5	TRBV7-2	.	TRBD1	TGTGCCAGCAGTCGAACAGGGGGCGGGGAGACCCAGTACTTC	CASSRTGGGETQYF
TRBJ1-2	TRBV7-3	.	.	TGTGCCAGCAGCCCGACAGGACAGCCTAACTATGGCTACACCTTC	CASSPTGQPNYGYTF
TRBJ1-2	TRBV4-3	.	TRBD1	TGCGCCAGCAGCCAAGATGGGACAGGACGCTATGGCTACACCTTC	CASSQDGTGRYGYTF
TRBJ2-3	TRBV5-1	.	TRBD1	TGCGCCAGCAGCATCGGGACAGGGAGGTTGACGCAGTATTTT	CASSIGTGRLTQYF
TRBJ2-5	TRBV19	.	.	TGTGCCAGTAGTACCGTCACTAGCTTCGGGGAGACCCAGTACTTC	CASSTVTSFGETQYF
TRBJ2-3	TRBV11-2	few	.	TGTGCCAGCAGCTTAGATCACCCGGGGGTCACAGATACGCAGTATTTT	CASSLDHPGVTDTQYF
TRBJ2-2	TRBV4-3	.	TRBD2	TGCGCCAGCAGCATGATGGGACTAGCGGGAGATACCGGGGAGCTGTTTTTT	CASSMMGLAGDTGELFF
TRBJ1-2	TRBV2	.	TRBD1	TGTGCCAGCAACTTACAGGGGGCAGGAAAAGGCTACACCTTC	CASNLQGAGKGYTF
TRBJ1-2	TRBV6-5	.	.	TGTGCCAGCAGTCAGCAGGGTAGGGATGGCTACACCTTC	CASSQQGRDGYTF
TRBJ1-1	TRBV28	.	TRBD1	TGTGCCCACGGAGGACAGGGAACGGGACCGAACACTGAAGCTTTCTTT	CAHGGQGTGPNTEAFF
TRBJ2-7	TRBV5-1	.	TRBD2	TGCGCCAGCAGCTTGGGGACTAGCGGGGGCCCGATCGAGCAGTACTTC	CASSLGTSGGPIEQYF
TRBJ1-2	TRBV12-5	.	TRBD1	TGTGCTAGTGGAGATACAGGGGGCAGGGGCTATGGCTACACCTTC	CASGDTGGRGYGYTF
TRBJ2-2	TRBV9	.	.	TGTGCCAGCAGCGTATATCGCGGGGAGCTGTTTTTT	CASSVYRGELFF
TRBJ1-3	TRBV6-2/TRBV6-3	.	.	TGTGCCAGCAGTTACTCGATCGGACACTCTGGAAACACCATATATTTT	CASSYSIGHSGNTIYF
TRBJ1-2	TRBV14	.	.	TGTGCCAGCAGCCAAGATGCCTACAGGCTCGGGAGTGGCTACACCTTC	CASSQDAYRLGSGYTF
TRBJ2-2	TRBV3-1/TRBV3-2	.	.	TGTGCCAGCAGCTCTCGTACCGGGGAGCTGTTTTTT	CASSSRTGELFF
TRBJ1-1	TRBV19	few	.	TGTGCCAGTAGTTTGGGGGGGGTAACTGAAGCTTTCTTT	CASSLGGVTEAFF
TRBJ1-6	TRBV5-5	.	.	TGTGCCAGCAGCCCTGACAGGATTAGCTCCTATAATTCACCCCTCCACTTT	CASSPDRISSYNSPLHF
TRBJ1-3	TRBV2	.	.	TGTGCCAGCAGAGAGGACAGTTTGCTCTCTGGAAACACCATATATTTT	CASREDSLLSGNTIYF
TRBJ2-6	TRBV6-5	.	.	TGTGCCAGCAGTTACTCGACTTCCTCTGGGGCCAACGTCCTGACTTTC	CASSYSTSSGANVLTF
TRBJ2-7	TRBV28	.	TRBD2	TGTGCCAGCAGTCGGCGGGAGCCCCACGAGCAGTACTTC	CASSRREPHEQYF